These T cell receptor beta chains were read from a single sample in a study of STAT5B mutations in CD4+ large granular lymphocyte leukemia. TCRdb's copy holds only in-frame clones and misses some; the assay was immunoSEQ multiplex PCR. Of about 30,000 clones in the sample, approximately 79% were seen once. Sequencing input: CD4+ T cells from blood buffy coats. The receptors stem from a human donor in good health. The CDR3 runs from the conserved cysteine through the conserved F or W. Each record gives: CDR3 length, V gene, clone size, CDR3 protein. Clone size appears in some rows only: once, few, many, or a class for an expanded clone.

13 TRBV10-1 - CASSGQYQETQYF
12 TRBV5-1 - CASSRTDNEQFF
15 TRBV6-1 - CASRRDGTSYNEQFF
19 TRBV10-2 - CASSERRLMSGGASREQFF
13 TRBV10-3 - CAISPASTDTQYF
15 TRBV19 - CASSVRVANTGELFF
12 TRBV7-9 - CASSLNSYEQYF
15 TRBV6-5 - CASSPRGQGGTEAFF
14 TRBV27 once CASTPQGFLGGQYF
18 TRBV5-6 - CASSLGAWLSSYNSPLHF
16 TRBV30 - CAGEAGGLSGANVLTF
15 TRBV5-4 - CASSLQGGHYNEQFF
15 TRBV4-1 - CASSQDLGRPGGYTF
13 TRBV10-2 - CASSDRGDTEAFF
13 TRBV19 - CASSTNQGGEQFF
16 TRBV4-2 once CASSQDSTVFNYGYTF
16 TRBV21-1 - CASSKVEGLIYNEQFF
14 TRBV28 - CASSPGQAGETQYF
14 TRBV7-2 - CASSLAAGANEQFF
15 TRBV5-1 - CASSLRGLGTDTQYF
15 TRBV19 few CASSIVAGRADEQYF
14 TRBV11-3 - CASSQGQVKETQYF
17 TRBV4-2 - CASSDSATGHISYEQYF
15 TRBV2 - CASSNRDRSNQPQHF
15 TRBV6-1 few CASAGTGANNSPLHF
13 TRBV19 - CASSINLAGEQYF
14 TRBV6-5 few CASSTKPRDQPQHF